This T cell receptor (beta chain) was recovered during a study of blood T cell repertoires in COVID-19. Turning to the study itself: Sources were T cells, B-cell-depleted T cells, or PBMCs; the material itself was cDNA or gDNA.

Profiling relied on immunoSEQ multiplex PCR, and the TCRdb table lists in-frame clones only, not all of them. Of a few hundred thousand clones listed, 88% are singletons. The CDR3 is 15 residues long. V was clipped by 3 bases and J by 8 bases; unmatched bases: 8. Germline V gives CDR1 MNHEY, CDR2 SVGAGI. The chain is built from TRBV6-5 and TRBJ1-4, with TRBD1 identical over 8 bases. The sequence derives from a man aged 18 to 30 with active or convalescent COVID-19. Sequenced sample: peripheral blood. CDR3 in amino acids: CASSYSGGAGEKLFF. Written as DNA, the CDR3 is TGTGCCAGCAGTTATTCAGGGGGCGCAGGGGAAAAACTGTTTTTT.